This T cell receptor (beta chain) was retrieved from a study of pediatric ulcerative colitis. One to two pinch biopsies were taken from the rectum during colonoscopy. The junction had 8 bases not matched to a gene; V was cut back by 5 bases and J by 5 bases. Per the germline V gene, CDR1 is MNHNS and CDR2 is SASEGT. This CDR3 has 15 residues. Sequencing was performed with immunoSEQ multiplex PCR; in TCRdb, only in-frame clones are kept and a portion is missing. The sample consists of 30,000 to 45,000 clones, roughly 72% of them appearing once. The rearrangement joins TRBV6-1 to TRBJ2-7; 11 bases are a match to TRBD2. Sequencing was done on a sample of gut tissue. This receptor was obtained from a boy aged 10-17 years with moderate ulcerative colitis. The CDR3 protein is CASSLISGRAHEQYF. The CDR3, as DNA: TGTGCCAGCAGTTTGATTAGCGGGAGGGCCCACGAGCAGTACTTC.